The next 30 T cell receptor beta chains were all read from a single sample in a study of T cells in Graves' hyperthyroidism and ophthalmopathy. The TCR beta CDR3 regions underwent amplification using RNA transcripts as the source. During a first-round RT-PCR of the TCR CDR3, the HTBI primer set was used. TCRdb reprocessed the multiplex PCR reads via MiXCR and lists one record per CDR3 protein. The data show around 610,000 distinct CDR3 sequences, roughly 14% seen once. The sample was blood. The source of these receptors is a woman between 35 and 50 years old with Graves' ophthalmopathy.

This chain uses TRBV7-8 with TRBJ2-7; D is unresolved. The V end was cut by 1 base, the J end by 3 bases, with 7 bases between. The CDR3 extends over 13 amino acids. Germline values: CDR1 SGHVS, CDR2 FQNEAQ. In DNA form, the CDR3 reads TGTGCCAGCAGCTTAGGTACCCACTACGAGCAGTACTTC. Its translation is CASSLGTHYEQYF.

This clonotype was seen repeatedly, ten times or more. This rearrangement joins TRBV5-1 to TRBJ2-2; tentative D call: TRBD1 (6 bases). Germline-derived CDR1 and CDR2 are SGHRS and YFSETQ. The CDR3 runs 15 residues. V lost 4 bases and J lost 4, with 14 bases in between. The chain's CDR3 is CASSTNRASTGELFF. CDR3 nucleotide sequence: TGCGCCAGCAGCACCAACAGGGCGTCCACCGGGGAGCTGTTTTTT.

The table lists this clonotype with a few counts. The chain is built from TRBV18 and TRBJ1-1; 7 nucleotides match TRBD1. In germline, CDR1 is KGHSH, CDR2 LQKENI. The CDR3 is 15 amino acids. The V segment lost 3 bases and the J segment 1 base; nucleotides outside the gene matches: 5. In DNA, the CDR3 is TGTGCCAGCTCACCTTGGACAGGCCCGAACACTGAAGCTTTCTTT. This encodes CASSPWTGPNTEAFF.

In its sample, this clonotype was seen many times. V usage is TRBV28 and J usage is TRBJ1-2, with a possible D match to TRBD1 (5 bases). The CDR3 spans 13 residues. The V gene lost 3 bases and the J gene lost 6 bases, with 11 bases spanning the gap. The germline CDR1 and CDR2 sequences are MDHEN and SYDVKM. The CDR3 DNA sequence: TGTGCCAGCAGTTTGTACAGGCTGGATGGCTACACCTTC. This sequence encodes CASSLYRLDGYTF.

The J gene is TRBJ2-7, the V gene TRBV4-2; D possibly corresponds to TRBD2 (5 bases). Germline assignment: CDR1 LGHNA and CDR2 YNFKEQ. V was cut by 1 base and J by 5 bases, with 15 bases left in between. The CDR3 runs 15 residues. The CDR3 sequence: CASSQAGTSIHEQYF. CDR3 DNA: TGTGCCAGCAGCCAAGCTGGAACTAGTATCCACGAGCAGTACTTC.

This clonotype has at least ten counts. V and J are TRBV29-1 and TRBJ2-4; possible D gene TRBD1, 5 bases. Trimming removed 3 bases at V and 5 bases at J, with 11 bases between. The CDR3 consists of 13 residues. CDR1 and CDR2 from the germline V gene are SQVTM and ANQGSEA. The CDR3 sequence: CSVERQGENIQYF. CDR3 DNA: TGCAGCGTTGAGCGGCAGGGTGAAAACATTCAGTACTTC.

This clonotype came up many times. The CDR3 spells CASSGTLTSGQETQYF. The CDR3, as DNA: TGTGCCAGCAGTGGGACTTTGACTAGCGGTCAAGAGACCCAGTACTTC. The chain uses TRBV25-1 and TRBJ2-5; 9 bases agree with TRBD2. This CDR3 spans 16 amino acids. J gave up 2 bases and V 4 bases, and 8 bases lay outside the gene matches. The V gene's germline CDR1 is MGHDK and CDR2 SYGVNS.

This clonotype was found many times. V gene TRBV12-3 or TRBV12-4 combines with J gene TRBJ2-7, with TRBD1 identical over 10 bases. V lost 7 bases and J lost 5; bases outside the gene matches: 5. This CDR3 contains 13 residues. Written as DNA, the CDR3 is TGTGCCAGCACTCAGACAGGGGGCGACGAGCAGTACTTC. This translates into CASTQTGGDEQYF.

The sample holds many counts of this clonotype. The genes are TRBV7-9 and TRBJ1-1; D is perhaps TRBD1 (6 bases). This CDR3 is built from 15 residues. V was pared by 5 bases and J by 4 bases, with 17 bases between. CDR1 and CDR2 (germline): SEHNR, FQNEAQ (reference sequence). The CDR3 DNA reads as TGTGCCAGCAGCGGCGGGGGGCGAGTAGGCACTGAAGCTTTCTTT. It encodes CASSGGGRVGTEAFF.

This chain joins TRBV6-4 and TRBJ1-1, with D perhaps matching TRBD1 (6 bases). V was pared by 8 bases and J by 2 bases, with 12 bases between. CDR3 length equals 13 residues. Germline assignment: CDR1 MRHNA and CDR2 SNTAGT. The CDR3 DNA reads as TGTGCCAGCGGGGGCAGGGGCAACACTGAAGCTTTCTTT. Translating it yields CASGGRGNTEAFF.

In its sample, this clonotype was seen many times. The V and J genes are TRBV28 and TRBJ2-5; tentatively, D is TRBD1 or TRBD2 (6 bases each). The CDR3 runs to 17 residues. V lost 6 bases and J 3 bases, leaving 23 bases between the germline ends. Looked up from germline, CDR1 is MDHEN and CDR2 is SYDVKM. CDR3 sequence (DNA): TGTGCCAGCAGCGAGGTCGTGGGGGGCGCGAGGGAAGAGACCCAGTACTTC. As protein: CASSEVVGGAREETQYF.

There are many counts of this clonotype. The rearrangement uses TRBV30 and TRBJ2-5, with 7 bases aligning to TRBD1. Germline V lookup: CDR1 GTSNPN, CDR2 SVGIG (reference sequence). After removal of 0 bases from V and 5 bases from J, the junction contained 3 bases not matched to a gene. This CDR3 is 13 amino acids long. CDR3 residues: CAWSVGTVETQYF. The CDR3 DNA sequence: TGTGCCTGGAGTGTCGGGACAGTGGAGACCCAGTACTTC.

This clonotype was detected many times. The rearrangement joins TRBV20-1 to TRBJ1-1; D call uncertain. Germline CDR1 DFQATT, CDR2 SNEGSKA (reference sequence). Deletions cut 0 bases from V and 0 bases from J, with 5 bases between. This CDR3 spans 13 amino acids. The chain's CDR3 is CSAREHLNTEAFF. As DNA, the CDR3 is TGCAGTGCTAGAGAACACCTGAACACTGAAGCTTTCTTT.

The chain uses TRBV7-2 and TRBJ2-5, with 8 bases that match TRBD2. V lost 0 bases, J lost 4 bases, and 4 bases stayed unmatched. From germline, CDR1 is SGHTA and CDR2 FQGNSA. The CDR3 has 15 amino acids. CDR3 loop: CASSLAGGLGETQYF. DNA of the CDR3: TGTGCCAGCAGCTTAGCAGGGGGACTAGGAGAGACCCAGTACTTC.

At least ten counts were recorded for this clonotype. This chain uses TRBV6-2 or TRBV6-3 with TRBJ1-2; 8 bases fit TRBD1. Losses at the gene ends were 2 bases for V and 4 bases for J; bases not matched to a gene: 3. The CDR3 extends over 14 amino acids. Germline V gives CDR1 MNHEY, CDR2 SVGEGT. CDR3 protein: CASSYPDRAYGYTF. As DNA, the CDR3 is TGTGCCAGCAGTTACCCGGACAGGGCCTATGGCTACACCTTC.

At least ten counts were recorded for this clonotype. In nucleotides, the CDR3 is TGTGCCAGCAGTTTGGCGGAGGACTATGGCTACACCTTC. It specifies CASSLAEDYGYTF. The chain carries TRBV27 and TRBJ1-2, with D unresolved. This CDR3 is built from 13 residues. CDR1 is MNHEY and CDR2 is SMNVEV in the germline V gene (reference sequence). V was trimmed by 3 bases and J by 3 bases, leaving 8 bases between them.

Ten or more counts support this clonotype. The chain employs TRBV7-9 and TRBJ2-5, with no clear D. Germline values: CDR1 SEHNR, CDR2 FQNEAQ (reference sequence). This CDR3 spans 16 amino acids. Trimming cost V 5 bases and J 5 bases, with 21 bases left between them. Written as DNA, the CDR3 is TGTGCCAGCAGCCTGACATGGGCAAAACAACCGGAGACCCAGTACTTC. Translated: CASSLTWAKQPETQYF.

The CDR3: CASGTSSETQYF. The CDR3 DNA is TGTGCCAGCGGGACCTCTTCTGAGACCCAGTACTTC. V and J are TRBV12-3 or TRBV12-4 and TRBJ2-5; either TRBD1 or TRBD2 may supply D (5 bases each). The CDR3 is 12 residues long. Deletions cut 8 bases from V and 5 bases from J, with 12 bases between.

There are many counts of this clonotype. CDR3 sequence: CASSSDLAGTGELFF. The CDR3 nucleotides read TGCGCCAGCAGCTCTGACTTAGCCGGCACCGGGGAGCTGTTTTTT. The chain is built from TRBV5-1 and TRBJ2-2; no reliable D call. Germline values: CDR1 SGHRS, CDR2 YFSETQ. Trimming pared 3 bases from V and 4 bases from J, leaving 13 bases between. This CDR3 has 15 amino acids.

This clonotype was detected ten times or more. The rearrangement uses TRBV12-3 or TRBV12-4 and TRBJ1-5, with D maybe TRBD1 (5 bases). V was pared by 6 bases and J by 6 bases, with 15 bases between. This CDR3 spans 14 amino acids. The CDR3 region is CASSLGGSGQPQHF. The CDR3 DNA reads TGTGCCAGCAGCCTTGGGGGATCTGGTCAGCCCCAGCATTTT.

The rearrangement uses TRBV13 and TRBJ1-5; 12 nucleotides match TRBD1. Germline loops: CDR1 PRHDT, CDR2 FYEKMQ (reference sequence). The CDR3 has 20 amino acids. The V segment lost 4 bases and the J segment 0 bases; nucleotides outside the gene matches: 13. CDR3 in amino acids: CASSSLFRGQGAFSNQPQHF. CDR3 coding DNA: TGTGCCAGCAGCTCCTTGTTCCGGGGACAGGGGGCCTTTAGCAATCAGCCCCAGCATTTT.

The table lists this clonotype with many counts. V usage is TRBV6-2 or TRBV6-3 and J usage is TRBJ2-7, with D tentatively TRBD1 (6 bases). This CDR3 spans 14 amino acids. Germline loops: CDR1 MNHEY, CDR2 SVGEGT. Trimming removed 0 bases at V and 2 bases at J, with 8 bases between. CDR3 nucleotide sequence: TGTGCCAGCAGTTACTCCTGGGGGCCCTACGAGCAGTACTTC. It is translated as CASSYSWGPYEQYF.

The chain has TRBV5-1 and TRBJ1-1; D unresolved. Trimming left V 2 bases short and J 6 bases short, with 14 bases between. Germline assignment: CDR1 SGHRS and CDR2 YFSETQ. CDR3 length equals 14 residues. CDR3 nucleotide sequence: TGCGCCAGCAGCTTAACCATCCCGATGGCTGAAGCTTTCTTT. The encoded protein is CASSLTIPMAEAFF. Drawing the rest from reference TRBV5-1 and TRBJ1-1, the complete variable domain is KAGVTQTPRYLIKTRGQQVTLSCSPISGHRSVSWYQQTPGQGLQFLFEYFSETQRNKGNFPGRFSGRQFSNSRSEMNVSTLELGDSALYLCASSLTIPMAEAFFGQGTRLTVV.

This clonotype was seen many times. This chain joins TRBV15 and TRBJ2-5; tentative D call: TRBD1 (6 bases). The CDR3 contains 12 residues. Trimming removed 4 bases at V and 7 bases at J, with 10 bases between. Germline CDR1 is LNHNV and CDR2 is YYDKDF (reference sequence). In nucleotides, the CDR3 is TGTGCCACCAGCAACCAGGGGAGGACCCAGTACTTC. Its protein is CATSNQGRTQYF.

There are many counts of this clonotype. The CDR3 nucleotides read TGCGCCAGCAGCCAAGATTGGGGACAGTTTCTCACCCAGTACTTC. It codes for CASSQDWGQFLTQYF. This chain uses TRBV4-3 with TRBJ2-5; 7 bases line up with TRBD1. The CDR3 runs to 15 residues. Per germline, CDR1 LGHNA and CDR2 YSLEER. V lost 0 bases, J lost 8 bases, and 9 bases stayed unmatched.

The V call is TRBV18, the J call TRBJ1-2; 8 bases map to TRBD1. This CDR3 region has 14 residues. V was pared by 3 bases and J by 6 bases, with 6 bases of the junction left unmatched. Germline V gene sequence: CDR1 KGHSH, CDR2 LQKENI. This chain's CDR3 is CASSPSRGRDGYTF. As DNA, the CDR3 is TGTGCCAGCTCACCTTCCAGGGGGCGTGATGGCTACACCTTC.

This clonotype was counted many times. The rearrangement links TRBV20-1 to TRBJ1-2, with 7 bases aligning to TRBD1. CDR3 length: 11 residues. Unmatched junction bases numbered 9, after V lost 3 bases and J lost 14 bases. Germline CDR1 and CDR2: DFQATT and SNEGSKA (reference sequence). CDR3 bases: TGCAGTGCTAGGCCGGCCGGGACAGAGACCTTC. Translating gives CSARPAGTETF.

This clonotype was seen a few times. The chain employs TRBV11-3 and TRBJ2-7; D is ambiguous. V was shortened by 0 bases and J by 1 base, with 10 bases between the two germline ends. CDR3 length equals 15 residues. Germline CDR1 is SGHNT and CDR2 is YENEEA. CDR3 region: CASSLDSQGSYEQYF. Written as DNA, the CDR3 is TGTGCCAGCAGCTTAGACAGTCAAGGGTCCTACGAGCAGTACTTC.

This clonotype occurred many times. The chain links TRBV7-6 to TRBJ2-5; D gene unclear. CDR1 and CDR2 from the germline V gene are SGHVS and FNYEAQ. Trimming pared 1 base from V and 5 bases from J, leaving 11 bases between. There are 14 residues in the CDR3. In nucleotides, the CDR3 is TGTGCCAGCAGCTTAGGTTTCTTGCTCGAGACCCAGTACTTC. Translating gives CASSLGFLLETQYF.

This clonotype was seen ten or more times. The chain links TRBV7-8 to TRBJ2-7; D ambiguous. The CDR3 totals 17 residues. Trimming took off 0 bases at V and 7 bases at J, with 22 bases between the two ends. Germline loops: CDR1 SGHVS, CDR2 FQNEAQ. The CDR3 nucleotides read TGTGCCAGCAGCTTAGCTCAGGTCTCCCTCACGCCTCGGGAGCAGTACTTC. It codes for CASSLAQVSLTPREQYF.